This TCR beta chain derives from a study of blood T cells in healthy people across ages (dated by TCRdb to 2015 to 2017). General notes on the study: In model experiments, template switching captured roughly one uniquely barcoded TCR beta cDNA molecule for every two T cells. Using deep sequencing normalized with unique cDNA molecular identifiers, the study measured how TCR beta repertoire diversity changes with age. The donors were split into four age groups: young (average around 15 years), middle-aged (39), aged (about 62) and long-lived (under 90). The study analyzed two additional independent replicas of 1 million unique cDNA reads from the same blood draw for two donors, one aged 18 to 30 and one aged 80 or older. Overall study results and their limits: Observed TCR beta diversity correlated strongly with the percentage of naive T cells measured by flow cytometry. Compared with the aged group, the long-lived group had more naive CD4+ T cells, fewer expanded clones and increased TCR diversity, a pattern suggesting age selection. Conclusive comparison of naive and antigen-experienced compartments was prevented by the profiling of bulk unsorted PBMCs. Observed TCR beta diversity per million T cells fell roughly linearly with age, and a significant reduction was already apparent by age about 36. Because donor CMV infection status was unknown, age-related changes in expanded clonotypes were potentially confounded. Total diversity estimates from one million sequenced T cells were considered lower bounds and underestimates.

Library preparation used 5' RACE. The run used an Illumina HiSeq 2500. A second about 7 to 12 cycle PCR used a sample-barcoded 5' primer and a J-beta primer mix. A unique molecular identifier was introduced onto each TCR beta cDNA molecule by a template-switch 5' adaptor carrying 12 random nucleotides. At least 3 million CDR3-containing paired-end reads were obtained from each sample. All of the RNA was converted into first-strand cDNA using the Mint cDNA synthesis kit, with a TRBC-specific oligonucleotide serving as the primer. Following uracil-DNA glycosylase treatment, all cDNA underwent a first 18-cycle PCR with the universal primers M1SS and BC2_uni_R. In the paper's pipeline: Each sample was normalized by randomly selecting 1 million high-quality reads, each carrying a distinct molecular identifier. Instead of being binned into consensus sequences, reads with shared molecular identifiers were discarded. MiTCR, run with a Q25 quality threshold and the strictest error-elimination algorithm, handled CDR3 identification, clonotype clustering and error correction. A nonparametric unseen species model with Euler transformation was used to estimate a lower bound on total TCR beta diversity. The raw public reads went through TCRdb reprocessing: fastp at Q25, MiXCR clone calling, in-frame beta chains kept. Every distinct CDR3 protein forms one entry, paired with its most common genes and DNA. TCRdb's processing, not the study's, gives the V and J calls here. Here the sample has around 990,000 distinct CDR3 sequences; 25% occur a single time. The ten largest clones capture about 0.8% of the sample.

The 40 or so donors, aged about 6 to 95 years, were systemically healthy Caucasian individuals from Russia. Approximately 9.7 milliliters of peripheral blood were drawn from each donor into EDTA-treated Vacutainer tubes. Ficoll-Paque density-gradient centrifugation was used to isolate PBMCs, with at least 6.5 million per sample. Total RNA, at least 6 micrograms per sample, was extracted from PBMCs with Trizol reagent. Naive CD45RAhigh/CD27high T cell percentages were measured by flow cytometry on a PBMC aliquot from every donor. The table lists this clonotype with a few counts. The antigen this receptor binds is unknown. No much larger clone exists at a distance of one base, and base qualities are not known. The germline V gene encodes CDR1 LGHNA and CDR2 YSLEER. V is cut back by 0 bases and J by 6 bases, with 4 bases in the junction unmatched. The CDR3 numbers 15 residues from cysteine through phenylalanine. This entry keeps only the CDR3 DNA: 45 bases, framed from base 1.

This sample was shared with a second study, whose subject was T cells of mothers and their children. The second source states: The donors were nine systemically healthy Caucasian individuals, made up of three mothers and their six children. cDNA synthesis consumed the entire amount of extracted RNA, loaded at 1.5 ug RNA in each 15 ul reaction. In the second PCR, sample barcodes and 2-4 random nucleotides were introduced via the M1S primer. Over 8.5 million TCR beta CDR3 reads were obtained for each mother, and some 3.1 million reads were obtained for each child. TCR recombination output is similarly shaped by thymic selection in related and unrelated pairs, with a minor effect exerted by inherited differences. Normalized repertoire overlap was always found to be slightly, but never significantly, higher in related mother-child pairs than in unrelated mother-child pairs. No persistent microchimeric T cell clones were found, with a detection sensitivity of 75 to 100 clones per million clonotypes. In the study, deep NGS was used to compare the TCR beta repertoires of mothers and children, and features distinguishing related mother-child pairs from unrelated individuals were sought. Mothers averaged roughly 40 +/- 4 years of age and children averaged about 10 +/- 4 years. Libraries were sequenced on Illumina HiSeq 2000 with 100+100 nt paired-end reads after adapter ligation with NEBNext reagents. To prevent cross-contamination, the mother and child libraries were prepared a month apart and were sequenced in separate runs. For each donor, between roughly 450,000 and 2,200,000 distinct TCR beta clonotypes were identified. Naive TCR beta clonotypes were estimated from low-frequency clonotypes matched to each donor's FACS-determined naive share, without sorting.

The receptor was isolated from a girl between 2 and 10 years old in good health. The sequenced sample consisted of blood. The V and J segments used are TRBV4-3 and TRBJ2-4, with 8 bases in between that match TRBD1. The nucleotides are TGCGCCAGCAGCCAAGATACAGGGGGTCGAAACATTCAGTACTTC. Its coded protein is CASSQDTGGRNIQYF.